The rows below give T cell receptor beta chains drawn from one sample of a study of OX40 agonist ivuxolimab in advanced cancers. TCRdb's copy holds only in-frame clones and misses some; the assay was immunoSEQ multiplex PCR. The sample includes tens of thousands of clones, about nine tenths of them seen just once. Sample: CD4+ or CD8+ T cells sorted from blood, taken in a trial of the OX40 agonist ivuxolimab. All receptors derive from an adult with an advanced solid tumor such as melanoma, head and neck, liver or kidney cancer. Each CDR3 is given with its conserved first and last residue. The D gene is left open where the match is weak. Size is stated for part of the rows, as once, few or many counts, or as a class when the clone is expanded.

V gene	J gene	D gene	CDR3 length	clone size	CDR3 DNA	CDR3 protein
TRBV19	TRBJ2-6	.	14	.	TGTGCCAGTAGTCGTCAAAGTCGGGCCAACGTCCTGACTTTC	CASSRQSRANVLTF
TRBV27	TRBJ2-7	TRBD2	16	.	TGTGCCAGCAGTTACCCCCAACGGGAGGTTCCCTACGAGCAGTACTTC	CASSYPQREVPYEQYF
TRBV6-1	TRBJ2-7	.	9	.	TGTGCCAGCAGTCTGTCCCGGGTCTTC	CASSLSRVF
TRBV28	TRBJ1-2	TRBD1	13	.	TGTGCCAGCAGACCCGGGACAGTCTATGGCTACACCTTC	CASRPGTVYGYTF
TRBV28	TRBJ1-5	.	12	.	TGTGCCAGCAGCCCGCCGGGGCAGCCCCAGCATTTT	CASSPPGQPQHF
TRBV11-2	TRBJ1-2	.	13	.	TGTGCCAGCAGCTTAAACGGTGGCGCTGGCTACACCTTC	CASSLNGGAGYTF
TRBV9	TRBJ1-3	.	16	once	TGTGCCAGCAGCGTTACATTACAGAGCTCTGGAAACACCATATATTTT	CASSVTLQSSGNTIYF
TRBV10-3	TRBJ1-1	.	12	.	TGTGCCATCAGTACACAGGGTAATGAAGCTTTCTTT	CAISTQGNEAFF
TRBV12-2	TRBJ1-5	.	15	.	TGTGCAAGTCGCTTAGGTTCTGAGGGCAATCAGCCCCAGCATTTT	CASRLGSEGNQPQHF
TRBV27	TRBJ2-7	TRBD2	15	once	TGTGCCAGCAGGGATCCAGCGGGAGGGCCCTACGAGCAGTACTTC	CASRDPAGGPYEQYF
TRBV11-3	TRBJ1-5	TRBD1	16	.	TGTGCCAGCAGCCCACCTCGGGACAGAATTTATCAGCCCCAGCATTTT	CASSPPRDRIYQPQHF
TRBV6-1	TRBJ1-2	TRBD1	15	.	TGTGCCAGCAGCAAGACAGGGTCTTTTGACTATGGCTACACCTTC	CASSKTGSFDYGYTF
TRBV6-1	TRBJ1-5	.	14	.	TGTGCCAGCAGTGAAGGGCCAGGGAACCAGCCCCAGCATTTT	CASSEGPGNQPQHF
TRBV14	TRBJ2-1	TRBD1	17	.	TGTGCCAGCAGCCAAGTCACCCGGGACAGGGTGTACAATGAGCAGTTCTTC	CASSQVTRDRVYNEQFF